Shown below are 20 T cell receptor beta chains from a single sample sequenced in a study of T cells expressing NK-cell markers. Using the 5' RACE reads, TCRdb records one entry per CDR3 protein without DNA. The sample table includes about 390,000 distinct CDR3 sequences. Source material: blood T cells: a sorted CD56 or NKG2C T cell subset, CD4+ or CD8+ T cells, or bulk PBMC T cells (not recorded which). These receptors were taken from a woman aged 45-59 years in good health.

The V call is TRBV3-1, the J call TRBJ2-7. Germline values: CDR1 LGHDT, CDR2 YNNKEL (reference sequence). The CDR3 has 16 residues. This CDR3 reads CASSQVLGHFLDEQYF.

The chain carries TRBV24-1 and TRBJ2-3. The CDR3 has 13 amino acids. Germline V CDR1 and CDR2: KGHDR, SFDVKD. CDR3 residues: CATSARATDTQYF.

This rearrangement joins TRBV4-1 to TRBJ2-3; no DNA is available, so the TRBD2 call from TCRdb remains unchecked. CDR3 length: 17 residues. Germline V gene data show CDR1 as MGHRA and CDR2 as YSYEKL. The CDR3 here is CASSGKTSGSGTDTQYF.

V usage is TRBV24-1 and J usage is TRBJ2-2. The CDR3 consists of 12 residues. Germline V gene data show CDR1 as KGHDR and CDR2 as SFDVKD. CDR3 protein: CATRANTGELFF.

CDR3 residues: CASSYGHSQETQYF. V gene TRBV5-5 combines with J gene TRBJ2-5; no DNA is available, so the TRBD1 call from TCRdb remains unchecked. Germline CDR1 is SGHKS and CDR2 is YYEKEE (reference sequence). The CDR3 totals 14 residues.

The J gene is TRBJ2-5, the V gene TRBV15. The germline V gene has CDR1 LNHNV and CDR2 YYDKDF (reference sequence). The CDR3 spans 14 residues. CDR3 region: CATSGDRYQETQYF.

The chain couples TRBV7-7 to TRBJ2-1. Germline CDR1 reads SSHAT; CDR2 reads FNYEAQ (reference sequence). This CDR3 comprises 13 residues. CDR3: CASSSRLDNEQFF.

This chain joins TRBV18 and TRBJ1-1; the TRBD1 assignment by TCRdb is unverifiable without DNA. Looked up from germline, CDR1 is KGHSH and CDR2 is LQKENI. The CDR3 runs to 15 residues. CDR3: CASSPHKGAPPEAFF.

The chain couples TRBV20-1 to TRBJ2-1; absent DNA, TCRdb's TRBD1 call cannot be checked. CDR1 is DFQATT, CDR2 SNEGSKA, per germline (reference sequence). The CDR3 consists of 16 residues. CDR3 loop: CSAGVRTGWGWDEQFF.

The chain recombines TRBV12-5 with TRBJ2-3. Germline CDR1 LGHNT, CDR2 FRNRAP. This CDR3 has 13 residues. Here the CDR3 reads CASGLVPVVPQYF. Supplemented by reference TRBV12-5 and TRBJ2-3, the full variable domain reads DARVTQTPRHKVTEMGQEVTMRCQPILGHNTVFWYRQTMMQGLELLAYFRNRAPLDDSGMPKDRFSAEMPDATLATLKIQPSEPRDSAVYFCASGLVPVVPQYFGPGTRLTVL.

V and J are TRBV5-1 and TRBJ1-2. CDR1 is SGHRS, CDR2 YFSETQ, per germline. CDR3 length equals 12 residues. The CDR3 reads CASSRGYYGYTF. The full variable domain, its missing parts supplied by reference TRBV5-1 and TRBJ1-2, is KAGVTQTPRYLIKTRGQQVTLSCSPISGHRSVSWYQQTPGQGLQFLFEYFSETQRNKGNFPGRFSGRQFSNSRSEMNVSTLELGDSALYLCASSRGYYGYTFGSGTRLTVV.

The genes are TRBV7-8 and TRBJ1-4. This CDR3 is built from 16 residues. Germline V lookup: CDR1 SGHVS, CDR2 FQNEAQ. The chain's CDR3 is CASSSPVGFSNEKLFF.

This sequence joins TRBV7-2 and TRBJ1-2; the D call of TRBD1 rests on TCRdb alone, since no DNA is present to check it. The CDR3 totals 14 residues. CDR1 SGHTA and CDR2 FQGNSA come from the germline V gene. The CDR3: CASSPTPQGYGYTF.

This chain joins TRBV5-1 and TRBJ1-4; the D call from TCRdb, TRBD1, cannot be confirmed without DNA. The CDR3 covers 16 residues. The germline V gene encodes CDR1 SGHRS and CDR2 YFSETQ. The CDR3: CASSSHRQGTGEKLFF. The entire variable domain, with the rest obtained from reference TRBV5-1 and TRBJ1-4, is as follows: KAGVTQTPRYLIKTRGQQVTLSCSPISGHRSVSWYQQTPGQGLQFLFEYFSETQRNKGNFPGRFSGRQFSNSRSEMNVSTLELGDSALYLCASSSHRQGTGEKLFFGSGTQLSVL.

The chain couples TRBV24-1 to TRBJ2-3; TCRdb's D call, TRBD2, is unchecked because there is no DNA. The CDR3 length is 12 residues. CDR1 is KGHDR, CDR2 SFDVKD, per germline. CDR3 loop: CATQDSGSTQYF.

V usage is TRBV28 and J usage is TRBJ2-2; as DNA is missing, the TRBD1 call by TCRdb cannot be tested. Germline V gene data show CDR1 as MDHEN and CDR2 as SYDVKM. The CDR3 runs 13 residues. The CDR3 spells CASSQGFTGELFF.

The V and J genes are TRBV5-1 and TRBJ2-5; with no DNA, the TCRdb D assignment of TRBD2 cannot be verified. In germline, CDR1 is SGHRS, CDR2 YFSETQ. CDR3 length: 17 residues. The CDR3: CASSGGLLGRGNETQYF.

V usage is TRBV12-5 and J usage is TRBJ1-5; no DNA is available, so the TRBD1 call from TCRdb remains unchecked. The CDR3 contains 22 residues. The germline CDR1 and CDR2 sequences are LGHNT and FRNRAP. The CDR3 protein is CASGLVPIVWDRDFESNQPQHF.

This chain links TRBV5-1 with TRBJ2-3; the D call from TCRdb, TRBD1, cannot be confirmed without DNA. The CDR3 loop spans 15 amino acids. Germline V lookup: CDR1 SGHRS, CDR2 YFSETQ. The CDR3 protein is CASSFAGQNTDTQYF.

J is TRBJ1-3 and V is TRBV10-2. The CDR3 sequence is 14 residues long. Germline V gene lookup returns CDR1 WSHSY and CDR2 SAAADI. The chain's CDR3 is CASSEWSSGNTIYF.